Described below is a single TCR beta chain sequence and its context. The antigen is not known. TCRdb reprocessed the reads via MiXCR and lists one record per CDR3 protein. Of around 800,000 distinct CDR3 sequences listed, approximately 29% are singletons. These data belong to a study of T cell repertoires in cytomegalovirus infection. General study results and limits: Cumulative public TCR beta family frequency identified CMV carriers with the relevant HLA. Across the ex vivo response, the dominant clonotypes were HLA-C-restricted CMV-specific TCR beta clonotypes.

The CDR3 totals 15 residues. The V gene lost 3 bases and the J gene lost 4 bases, with 16 bases spanning the gap. Germline V gene sequence: CDR1 SGDLS, CDR2 YYNGEE. The receptor was derived from a human donor in good health (CMV status not recorded). Some clones in this sample may be carry-over from other donors' samples. This material consisted of cultured CD8+ T cells from PBMCs, taken from culture after CMV antigen stimulation. This rearrangement joins TRBV9 to TRBJ1-2; D might be TRBD1 (5 bases). The CDR3 protein is CASSEVGHPGYGYTF. The CDR3 DNA sequence: TGTGCCAGCAGCGAGGTAGGACACCCTGGCTATGGCTACACCTTC.